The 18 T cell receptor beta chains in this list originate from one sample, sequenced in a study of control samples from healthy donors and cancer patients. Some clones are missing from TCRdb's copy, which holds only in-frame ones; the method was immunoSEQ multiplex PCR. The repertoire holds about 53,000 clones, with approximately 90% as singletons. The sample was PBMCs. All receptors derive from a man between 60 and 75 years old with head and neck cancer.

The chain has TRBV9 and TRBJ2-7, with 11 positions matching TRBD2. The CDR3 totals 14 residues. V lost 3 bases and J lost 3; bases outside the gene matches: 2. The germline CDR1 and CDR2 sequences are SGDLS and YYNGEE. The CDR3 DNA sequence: TGTGCCAGCAGCGGTACTAGCGGGAGCTACGAGCAGTACTTC. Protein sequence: CASSGTSGSYEQYF.

This chain's CDR3 is CASSSIRDRGGYGYTF. CDR3 coding DNA: TGTGCCAGCAGTTCAATCCGGGACAGGGGGGGTTATGGCTACACCTTC. This rearrangement joins TRBV28 to TRBJ1-2, with 11 bases matching TRBD1. This CDR3 contains 16 residues. The trim removed 4 bases at V and 5 bases at J, leaving 9 bases unmatched. CDR1 is MDHEN and CDR2 is SYDVKM in the germline V gene.

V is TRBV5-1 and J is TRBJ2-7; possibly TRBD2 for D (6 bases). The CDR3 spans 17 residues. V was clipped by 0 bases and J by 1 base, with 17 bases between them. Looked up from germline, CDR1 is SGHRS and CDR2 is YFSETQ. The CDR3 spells CASSLEGWRGVSYEQYF. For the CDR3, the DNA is TGCGCCAGCAGCTTGGAGGGTTGGAGGGGAGTTTCCTACGAGCAGTACTTC. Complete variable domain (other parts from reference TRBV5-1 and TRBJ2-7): KAGVTQTPRYLIKTRGQQVTLSCSPISGHRSVSWYQQTPGQGLQFLFEYFSETQRNKGNFPGRFSGRQFSNSRSEMNVSTLELGDSALYLCASSLEGWRGVSYEQYFGPGTRLTVT.

The CDR3 is CASSSAGTKSYNEQFF. CDR3 nucleotide sequence: TGTGCCAGCAGCTCTGCCGGGACTAAATCCTACAATGAGCAGTTCTTC. The V and J genes are TRBV7-2 and TRBJ2-1; 7 bases agree with TRBD2. Losses at the gene ends were 4 bases for V and 1 base for J; bases not matched to a gene: 7. Germline-derived CDR1 and CDR2 are SGHTA and FQGNSA. The CDR3 runs 16 residues.

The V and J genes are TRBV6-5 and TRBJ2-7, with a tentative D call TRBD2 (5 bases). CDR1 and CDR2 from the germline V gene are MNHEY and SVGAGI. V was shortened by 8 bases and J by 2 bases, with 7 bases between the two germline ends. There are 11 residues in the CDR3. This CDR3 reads CASLGAYEQYF. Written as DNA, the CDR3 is TGTGCCAGCTTGGGAGCCTACGAGCAGTACTTC.

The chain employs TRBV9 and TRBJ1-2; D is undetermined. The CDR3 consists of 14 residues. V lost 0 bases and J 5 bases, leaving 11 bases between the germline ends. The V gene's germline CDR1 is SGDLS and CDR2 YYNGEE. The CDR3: CASSVGTVGYGYTF. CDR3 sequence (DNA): TGTGCCAGCAGCGTAGGAACTGTCGGGTATGGCTACACCTTC.

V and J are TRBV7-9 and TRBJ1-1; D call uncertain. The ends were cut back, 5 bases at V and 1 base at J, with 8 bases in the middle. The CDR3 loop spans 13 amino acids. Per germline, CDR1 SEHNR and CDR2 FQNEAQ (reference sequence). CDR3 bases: TGTGCCAGCAGCAAGACATCGAACACTGAAGCTTTCTTT. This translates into CASSKTSNTEAFF.

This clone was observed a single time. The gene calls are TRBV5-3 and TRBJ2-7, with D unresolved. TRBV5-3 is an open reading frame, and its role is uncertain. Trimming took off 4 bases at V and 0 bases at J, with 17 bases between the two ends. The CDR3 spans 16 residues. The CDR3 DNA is TGTGCCAGAAGCATCGAACGGAGATCTTTCTCCTACGAGCAGTACTTC. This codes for CARSIERRSFSYEQYF.

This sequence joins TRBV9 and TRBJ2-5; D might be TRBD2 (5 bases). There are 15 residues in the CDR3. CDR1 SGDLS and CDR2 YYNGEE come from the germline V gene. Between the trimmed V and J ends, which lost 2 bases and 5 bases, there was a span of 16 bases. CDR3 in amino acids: CASSVGLLGGETQYF. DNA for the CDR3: TGTGCCAGCAGCGTTGGGCTTCTCGGCGGGGAGACCCAGTACTTC.

For the CDR3, the DNA is TGTGCCAGCAGCTCGAAGCGGGGTTACGAGCAGTACTTC. Its translation: CASSSKRGYEQYF. V gene TRBV5-4 combines with J gene TRBJ2-7; TRBD2 matches 7 bases. With V trimmed by 3 bases and J by 4 bases, 4 bases remained unmatched. There are 13 residues in the CDR3. CDR1 and CDR2 (germline): SGHNT, YYREEE (reference sequence).

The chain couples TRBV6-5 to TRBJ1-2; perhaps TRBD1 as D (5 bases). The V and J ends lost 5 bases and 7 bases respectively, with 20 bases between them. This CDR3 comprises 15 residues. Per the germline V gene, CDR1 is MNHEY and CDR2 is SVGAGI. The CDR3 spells CASSTTRQGGGGYTF. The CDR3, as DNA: TGTGCCAGCAGTACTACGAGGCAGGGAGGAGGTGGCTACACCTTC.

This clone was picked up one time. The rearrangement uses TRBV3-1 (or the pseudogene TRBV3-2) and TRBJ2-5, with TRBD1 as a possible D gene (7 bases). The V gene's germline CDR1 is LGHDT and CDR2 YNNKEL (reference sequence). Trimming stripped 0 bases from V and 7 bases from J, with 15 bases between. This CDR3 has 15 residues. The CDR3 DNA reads TGTGCCAGCAGCCAAGATCTCAGGGGGGCCGGGACCCAGTACTTC. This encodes CASSQDLRGAGTQYF.

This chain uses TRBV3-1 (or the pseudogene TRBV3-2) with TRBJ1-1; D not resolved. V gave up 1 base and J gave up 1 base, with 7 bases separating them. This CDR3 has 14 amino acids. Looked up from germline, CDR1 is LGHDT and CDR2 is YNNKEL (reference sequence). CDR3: CASSQVGRNTEAFF. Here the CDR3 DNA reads TGTGCCAGCAGCCAAGTGGGTAGGAACACTGAAGCTTTCTTT.

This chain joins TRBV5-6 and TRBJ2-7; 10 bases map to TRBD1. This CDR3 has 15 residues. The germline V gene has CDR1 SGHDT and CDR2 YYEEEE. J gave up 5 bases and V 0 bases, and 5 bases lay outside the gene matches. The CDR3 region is CASSLGDRGLDEQYF. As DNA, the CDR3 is TGTGCCAGCAGCTTGGGGGACAGGGGTCTCGACGAGCAGTACTTC.

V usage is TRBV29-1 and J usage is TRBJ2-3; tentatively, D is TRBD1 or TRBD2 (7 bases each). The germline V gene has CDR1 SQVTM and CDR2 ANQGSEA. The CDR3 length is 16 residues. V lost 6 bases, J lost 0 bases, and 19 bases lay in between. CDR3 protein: CSVARPGGVSTDTQYF. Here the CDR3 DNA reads TGCAGCGTAGCCCGACCAGGGGGGGTTAGCACAGATACGCAGTATTTT.

The CDR3 loop is CASSVAGSHEQYF. DNA for the CDR3: TGTGCCAGCAGCGTGGCAGGGTCCCACGAGCAGTACTTC. The chain couples TRBV27 to TRBJ2-7, with a weak D call TRBD1 (5 bases). Germline assignment: CDR1 MNHEY and CDR2 SMNVEV (reference sequence). This CDR3 is built from 13 residues. The germline V and J ends were trimmed by 6 bases and 5 bases, with 14 bases remaining between them.

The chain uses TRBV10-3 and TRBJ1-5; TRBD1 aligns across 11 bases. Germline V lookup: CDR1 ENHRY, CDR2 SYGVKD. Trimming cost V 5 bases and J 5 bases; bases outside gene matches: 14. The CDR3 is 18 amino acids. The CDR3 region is CAISSGTGGSGAYQPQHF. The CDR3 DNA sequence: TGTGCCATCAGTTCCGGGACAGGGGGATCAGGCGCCTATCAGCCCCAGCATTTT.

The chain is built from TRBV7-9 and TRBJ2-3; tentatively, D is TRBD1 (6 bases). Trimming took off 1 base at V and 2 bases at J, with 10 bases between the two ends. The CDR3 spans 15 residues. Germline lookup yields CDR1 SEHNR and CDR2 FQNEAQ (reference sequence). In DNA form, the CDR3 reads TGTGCCAGCAGCTTAGGACGGGACAACACAGATACGCAGTATTTT. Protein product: CASSLGRDNTDTQYF.